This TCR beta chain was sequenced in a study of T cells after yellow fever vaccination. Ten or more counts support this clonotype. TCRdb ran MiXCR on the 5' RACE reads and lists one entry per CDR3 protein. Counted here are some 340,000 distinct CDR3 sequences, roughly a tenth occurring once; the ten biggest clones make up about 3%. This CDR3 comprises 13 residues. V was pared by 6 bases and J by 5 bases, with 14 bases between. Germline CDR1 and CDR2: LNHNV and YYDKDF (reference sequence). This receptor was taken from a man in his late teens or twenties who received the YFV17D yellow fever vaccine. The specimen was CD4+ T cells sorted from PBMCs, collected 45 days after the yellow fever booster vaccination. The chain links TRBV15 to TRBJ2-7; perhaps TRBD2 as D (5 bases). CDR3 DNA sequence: TGTGCCACCAGTCCGTTGAGCGGTGACGAGCAGTACTTC. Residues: CATSPLSGDEQYF.